This TCR beta chain was identified in a study of T-cell reconstitution after alpha-beta-depleted transplantation in children. Preparation of the TCRbeta library used unique molecular identifiers. TCRdb called the PCR reads again in MiXCR, with one record for every CDR3 protein. The sample includes some 500,000 distinct CDR3 sequences, around 16% seen only once; the top ten take approximately 3%. This clonotype was seen more than once but under ten times. Trimming took off 5 bases at V and 6 bases at J, with 16 bases between the two ends. The CDR3 has 14 residues. V usage is TRBV12-3 or TRBV12-4 and J usage is TRBJ1-2; a possible D gene is TRBD1 (6 bases). Specimen: PBMCs from the stem cell graft donor, collected from the stem cell graft. This clonotype was sampled from a human donor who donated a stem cell graft to a child with acute lymphoblastic leukemia. CDR3 amino acids: CASSLLGRGDGYTF. CDR3 sequence (DNA): TGTGCCAGCAGTCTACTGGGGAGGGGGGATGGCTACACCTTC.